This T cell receptor (beta chain) was sequenced during a study of T cell changes during pregnancy in multiple sclerosis. V gave up 4 bases and J gave up 7 bases, with 13 bases separating them. Germline values: CDR1 SEHNR, CDR2 FQNEAQ (reference sequence). The CDR3 is 14 residues long. Generated by immunoSEQ multiplex PCR, the TCRdb table keeps only in-frame clones and is missing some. The sample carries approximately 30,000 clones, 91% recorded once. The receptor comes from a female donor in good health, enrolled as a control in a pregnancy study. Source: CD8+ T cells from peripheral blood mononuclear cells, taken in the second trimester of pregnancy. This chain links TRBV7-9 with TRBJ1-4; D not resolved. The DNA of the CDR3 is TGTGCCAGCAGCTCCGACACTCCATTTGAAAAACTGTTTTTT. Amino acids: CASSSDTPFEKLFF.